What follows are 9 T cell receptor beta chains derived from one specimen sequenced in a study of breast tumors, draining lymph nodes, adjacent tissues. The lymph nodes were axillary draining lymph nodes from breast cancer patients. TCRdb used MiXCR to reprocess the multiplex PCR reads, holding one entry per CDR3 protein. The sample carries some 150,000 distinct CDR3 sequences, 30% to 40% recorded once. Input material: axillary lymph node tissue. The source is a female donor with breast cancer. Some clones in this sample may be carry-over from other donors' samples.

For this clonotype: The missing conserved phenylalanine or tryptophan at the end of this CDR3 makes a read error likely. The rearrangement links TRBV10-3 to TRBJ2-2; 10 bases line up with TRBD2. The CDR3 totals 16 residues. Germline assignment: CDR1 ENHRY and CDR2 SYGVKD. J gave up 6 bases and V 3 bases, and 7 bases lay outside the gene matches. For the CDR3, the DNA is TGTGCCATCAGTGACCCCACTAGCGGGACCCCCGGGGAGCTGTTTTCT. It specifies CAISDPTSGTPGELFS.

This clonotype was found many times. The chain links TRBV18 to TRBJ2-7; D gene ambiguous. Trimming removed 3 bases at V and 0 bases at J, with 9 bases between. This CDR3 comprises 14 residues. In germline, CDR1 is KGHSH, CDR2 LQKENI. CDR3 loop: CASSPWGISYEQYF. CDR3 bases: TGTGCCAGCTCACCTTGGGGTATCTCCTACGAGCAGTACTTC.

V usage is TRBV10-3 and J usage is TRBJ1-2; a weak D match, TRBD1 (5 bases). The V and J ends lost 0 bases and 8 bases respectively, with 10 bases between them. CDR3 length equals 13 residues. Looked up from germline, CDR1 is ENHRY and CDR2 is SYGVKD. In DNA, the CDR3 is TGTGCCATCAGTGAGTCGGCGGGGCTAGGCTACACCTTC. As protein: CAISESAGLGYTF.

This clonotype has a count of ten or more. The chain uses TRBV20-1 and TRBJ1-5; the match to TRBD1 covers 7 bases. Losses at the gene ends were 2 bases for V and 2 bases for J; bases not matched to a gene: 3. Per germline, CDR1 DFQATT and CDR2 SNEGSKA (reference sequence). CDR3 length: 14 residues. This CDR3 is CSARKDRRNQPQHF. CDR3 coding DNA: TGCAGTGCTAGAAAGGACAGGCGCAATCAGCCCCAGCATTTT.

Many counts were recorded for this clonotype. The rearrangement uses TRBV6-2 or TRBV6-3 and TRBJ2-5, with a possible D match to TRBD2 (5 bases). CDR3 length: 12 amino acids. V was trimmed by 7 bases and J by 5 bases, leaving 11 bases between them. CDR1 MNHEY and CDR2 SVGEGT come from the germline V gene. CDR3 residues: CASTRGRETQYF. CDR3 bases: TGTGCCAGCACTCGAGGGCGGGAGACCCAGTACTTC.

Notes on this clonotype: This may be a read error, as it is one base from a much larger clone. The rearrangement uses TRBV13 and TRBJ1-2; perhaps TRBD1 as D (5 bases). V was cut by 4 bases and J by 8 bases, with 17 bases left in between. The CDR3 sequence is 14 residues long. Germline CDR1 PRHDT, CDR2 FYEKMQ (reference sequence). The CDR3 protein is CASSSEPSRDGYTF. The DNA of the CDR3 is TGTGCCAGCAGCTCAGAACCGTCCAGGGACGGCTACACCTTC.

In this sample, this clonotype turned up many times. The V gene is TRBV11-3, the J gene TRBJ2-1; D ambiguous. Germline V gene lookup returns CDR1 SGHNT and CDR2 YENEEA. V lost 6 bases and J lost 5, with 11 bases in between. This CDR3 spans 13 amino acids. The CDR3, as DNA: TGTGCCAGCAGTCGCGACCAACACAATGAGCAGTTCTTC. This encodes CASSRDQHNEQFF.

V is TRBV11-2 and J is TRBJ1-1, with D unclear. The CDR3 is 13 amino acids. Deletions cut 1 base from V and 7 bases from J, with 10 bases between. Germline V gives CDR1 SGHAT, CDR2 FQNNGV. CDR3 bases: TGTGCCAGCAGCTTAGGTATAGGCGATGAAGCTTTCTTT. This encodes CASSLGIGDEAFF.

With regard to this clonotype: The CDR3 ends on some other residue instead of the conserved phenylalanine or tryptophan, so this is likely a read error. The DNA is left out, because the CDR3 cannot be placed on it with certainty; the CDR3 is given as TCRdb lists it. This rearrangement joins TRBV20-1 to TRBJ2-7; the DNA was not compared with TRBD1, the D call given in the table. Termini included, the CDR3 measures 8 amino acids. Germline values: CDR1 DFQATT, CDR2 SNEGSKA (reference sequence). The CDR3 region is CSASEGDT.